A selection of T cell receptor beta chains follows, all from one sample in a study of identical twins. TCRdb called the 5' RACE reads again in MiXCR, with one record for every CDR3 protein. The sample lists about 1.7 million distinct CDR3 sequences; about 32% were seen once. Sample: cord blood. The source is a newborn girl in good health. CDR3s include the opening cysteine and the closing phenylalanine or tryptophan. Each record gives: CDR3 protein, V gene, D gene, J gene. A D gene is named only where the DNA matches it firmly.

CASSPEGPQNTGELFF TRBV7-9 . TRBJ2-2
CAISESDLLSGGHNEQFF TRBV10-3 TRBD2 TRBJ2-1
CASRNGLASGNEQFF TRBV2 TRBD2 TRBJ2-1
CASVPGGHTYNSPLHF TRBV28 . TRBJ1-6
CASSQDRVYGYTF TRBV4-2 . TRBJ1-2
CASSLVGLAGGYTQYF TRBV5-1 TRBD2 TRBJ2-3
CASSPLGKYQETQYF TRBV5-1 . TRBJ2-5
CASSRTSGNYGQYF TRBV9 TRBD2 TRBJ2-7
CAIREGQSSTDTQYF TRBV10-3 . TRBJ2-3
CASSLSRGPYTEAFF TRBV5-5 . TRBJ1-1
CASSLSGTPQILTPPREEQYF TRBV7-2 . TRBJ2-7
CASLSSDRGYYGYTF TRBV6-5 TRBD1 TRBJ1-2
CSGVAGNTGELFF TRBV29-1 TRBD2 TRBJ2-2
CSARDQGAGTEAFF TRBV20-1 TRBD1 TRBJ1-1
CASSALLGRGTQYF TRBV28 . TRBJ2-3
CASSPSRAGGYTF TRBV7-8 . TRBJ1-2
CASSSRDRGNIQYF TRBV5-6 TRBD1 TRBJ2-4
CASSEREQLTNYGYTF TRBV6-1 . TRBJ1-2
CASSFLDRPYEQFF TRBV28 . TRBJ2-1
CASSLEGGVAREAFF TRBV7-2 . TRBJ1-1
CASSLVFALNYGYTF TRBV7-2 . TRBJ1-2
CASSRVGANTEAFF TRBV27 . TRBJ1-1
CASRVGTATSTNEKLFF TRBV6-1 TRBD1 TRBJ1-4
CASSLNSYEQYF TRBV5-1 . TRBJ2-7
CASSPRTTGDWREKDTQYF TRBV4-2 TRBD2 TRBJ2-3
CASKYSAGGNYGYTF TRBV5-1 . TRBJ1-2
CASSITGGAYNEQYF TRBV19 TRBD2 TRBJ2-7
CASSLRQGTGETQYF TRBV27 TRBD1 TRBJ2-5
CSASQTSGGAGDEQYF TRBV20-1 TRBD2 .
CASSAGLPYEQYF TRBV11-1 TRBD2 TRBJ2-7
CASSPPTSGLNNEQFF TRBV5-1 TRBD2 TRBJ2-1
CASSATASGMNTEAFF TRBV6-1 . TRBJ1-1
CASSSRGSPNYGYTF TRBV7-8 . TRBJ1-2
CASSLGQNTYEQYF TRBV5-6 . TRBJ2-7
CATSDLTGAHQPQHF TRBV24-1 . TRBJ1-5
CASSQDPLAGVYNEQYF TRBV4-1 TRBD2 TRBJ2-7
CASSKNTGRSYEQYF TRBV25-1 . TRBJ2-7
CASSRLAGSLYEQYF TRBV5-1 TRBD2 TRBJ2-7
CASSDQGQATQYF TRBV6-5 TRBD1 .
CASSELTGINTEAFF TRBV7-8 . TRBJ1-1
CASSHGQVNEKLFF TRBV5-1 TRBD1 TRBJ1-4
CASSLQGSGANVLTF TRBV12-3/TRBV12-4 . TRBJ2-6
CATSDGERGGTDTQYF TRBV24-1 TRBD2 TRBJ2-3
CASSLRGDRGRKAFF TRBV11-2 TRBD1 TRBJ1-1
CASSLRDYTDTQYF TRBV28 TRBD2 TRBJ2-3
CASSLIQHF TRBV7-2 . TRBJ1-5
CASSLSPTSNEQFF TRBV7-2 . TRBJ2-1
CASRTGSQQFF TRBV3-1 . TRBJ2-1
CASSFKHFTPSSGSKTNTGELFF TRBV28 TRBD2 TRBJ2-2
CASSQEPAHRYGYTF TRBV3-1 . TRBJ1-2
CASSYSTETQYF TRBV6-6 . TRBJ2-5
CASSQVTGFRSNEQYF TRBV14 TRBD1 TRBJ2-5
CASSPLTWAGSSYEQYF TRBV4-2 . TRBJ2-7
CATSRVRTNTEAFF TRBV15 . TRBJ1-1
CASRTGAEQYF TRBV7-9 TRBD1 TRBJ2-7